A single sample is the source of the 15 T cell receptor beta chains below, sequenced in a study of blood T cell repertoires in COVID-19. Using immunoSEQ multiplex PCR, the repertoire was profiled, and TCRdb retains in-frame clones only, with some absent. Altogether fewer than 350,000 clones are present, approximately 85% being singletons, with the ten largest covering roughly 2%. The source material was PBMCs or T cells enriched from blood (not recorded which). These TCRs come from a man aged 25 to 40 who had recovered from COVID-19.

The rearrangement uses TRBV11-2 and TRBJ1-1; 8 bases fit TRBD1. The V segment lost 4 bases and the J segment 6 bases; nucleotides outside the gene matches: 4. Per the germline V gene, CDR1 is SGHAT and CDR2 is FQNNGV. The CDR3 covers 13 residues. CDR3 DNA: TGTGCCAGCAGCTCGAGGACAGGGTCTGAAGCTTTCTTT. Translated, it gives CASSSRTGSEAFF.

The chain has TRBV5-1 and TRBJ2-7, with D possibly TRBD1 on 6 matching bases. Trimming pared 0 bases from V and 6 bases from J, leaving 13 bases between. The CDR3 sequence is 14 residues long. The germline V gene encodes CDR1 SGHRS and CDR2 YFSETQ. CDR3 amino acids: CASSLVVGAGEQYF. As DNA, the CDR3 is TGCGCCAGCAGCTTGGTGGTGGGGGCAGGCGAGCAGTACTTC.

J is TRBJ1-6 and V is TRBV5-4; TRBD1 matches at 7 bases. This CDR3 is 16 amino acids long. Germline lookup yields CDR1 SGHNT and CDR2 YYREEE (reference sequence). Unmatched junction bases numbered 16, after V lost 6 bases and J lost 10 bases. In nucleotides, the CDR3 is TGTGCCAGCACCCCGGGGGGGGCAGGGGGAAAGTCACCCCTCCACTTT. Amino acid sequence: CASTPGGAGGKSPLHF.

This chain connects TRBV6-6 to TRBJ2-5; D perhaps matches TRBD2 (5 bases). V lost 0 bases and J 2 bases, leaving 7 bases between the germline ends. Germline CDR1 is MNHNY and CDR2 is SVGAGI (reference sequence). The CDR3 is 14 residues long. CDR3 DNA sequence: TGTGCCAGCAGTTACTCATCGGGGCAAGAGACCCAGTACTTC. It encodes CASSYSSGQETQYF.

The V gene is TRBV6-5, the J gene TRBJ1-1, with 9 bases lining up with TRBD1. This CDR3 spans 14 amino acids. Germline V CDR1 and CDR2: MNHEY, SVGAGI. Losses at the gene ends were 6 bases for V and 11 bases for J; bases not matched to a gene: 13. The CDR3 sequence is CASRTGTGTFVAFF. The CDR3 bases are TGTGCCAGCAGGACCGGGACAGGGACCTTTGTTGCTTTCTTT.

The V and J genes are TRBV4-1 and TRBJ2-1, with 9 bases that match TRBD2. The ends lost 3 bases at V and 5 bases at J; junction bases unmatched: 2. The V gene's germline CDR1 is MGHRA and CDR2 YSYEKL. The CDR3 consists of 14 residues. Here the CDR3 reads CASSHPSGDNEQFF. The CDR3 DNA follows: TGCGCCAGCAGCCATCCTAGCGGGGACAATGAGCAGTTCTTC.

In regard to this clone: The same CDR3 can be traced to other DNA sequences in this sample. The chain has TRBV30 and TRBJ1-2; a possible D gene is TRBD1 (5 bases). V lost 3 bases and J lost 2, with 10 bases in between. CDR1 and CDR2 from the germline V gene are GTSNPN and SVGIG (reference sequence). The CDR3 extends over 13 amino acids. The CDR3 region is CAWSPGHNYGYTF. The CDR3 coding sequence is TGTGCCTGGAGCCCAGGGCACAACTATGGCTACACCTTC.

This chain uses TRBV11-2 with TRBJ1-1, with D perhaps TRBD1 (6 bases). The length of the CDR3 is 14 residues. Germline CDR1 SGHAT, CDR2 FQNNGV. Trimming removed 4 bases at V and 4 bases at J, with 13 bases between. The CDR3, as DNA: TGTGCCAGCAGCTCCATGGGGGCGTTCACTGAAGCTTTCTTT. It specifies CASSSMGAFTEAFF.

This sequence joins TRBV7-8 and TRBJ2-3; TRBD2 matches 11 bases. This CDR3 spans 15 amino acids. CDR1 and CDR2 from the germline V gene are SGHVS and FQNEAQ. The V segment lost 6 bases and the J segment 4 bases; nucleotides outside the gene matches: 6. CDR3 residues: CASSVTSGVPDTQYF. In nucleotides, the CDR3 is TGTGCCAGCAGTGTGACTAGCGGGGTCCCAGATACGCAGTATTTT. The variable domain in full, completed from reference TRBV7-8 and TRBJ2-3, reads GAGVSQSPRYKVAKRGQDVALRCDPISGHVSLFWYQQALGQGPEFLTYFQNEAQLDKSGLPSDRFFAERPEGSVSTLKIQRTQQEDSAVYLCASSVTSGVPDTQYFGPGTRLTVL.

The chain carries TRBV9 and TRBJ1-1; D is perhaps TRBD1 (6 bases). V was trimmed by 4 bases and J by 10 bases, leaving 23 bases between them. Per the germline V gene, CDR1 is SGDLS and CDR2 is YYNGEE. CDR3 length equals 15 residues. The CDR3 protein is CASSSSPTGSFVAFF. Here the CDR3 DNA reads TGTGCCAGCAGCTCCTCCCCGACAGGTAGCTTTGTAGCTTTCTTT.

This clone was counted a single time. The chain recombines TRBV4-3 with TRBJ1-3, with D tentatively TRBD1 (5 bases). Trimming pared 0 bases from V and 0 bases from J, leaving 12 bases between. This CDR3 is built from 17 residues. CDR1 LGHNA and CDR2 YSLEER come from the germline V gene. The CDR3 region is CASSQDARTSSGNTIYF. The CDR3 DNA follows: TGCGCCAGCAGCCAAGATGCACGGACAAGCTCTGGAAACACCATATATTTT.

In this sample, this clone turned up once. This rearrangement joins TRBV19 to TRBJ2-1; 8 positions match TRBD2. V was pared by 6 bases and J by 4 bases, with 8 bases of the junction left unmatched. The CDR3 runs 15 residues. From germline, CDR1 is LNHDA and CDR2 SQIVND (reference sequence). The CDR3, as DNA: TGTGCCAGTAGCCCTAAGGGCGGGGGGTACAATGAGCAGTTCTTC. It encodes CASSPKGGGYNEQFF.

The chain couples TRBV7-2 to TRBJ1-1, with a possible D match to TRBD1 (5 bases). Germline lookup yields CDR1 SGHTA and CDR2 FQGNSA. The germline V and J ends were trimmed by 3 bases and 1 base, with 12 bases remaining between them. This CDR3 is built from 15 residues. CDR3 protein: CASSFAGGRNTEAFF. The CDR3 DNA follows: TGTGCCAGCAGCTTCGCCGGGGGGAGGAACACTGAAGCTTTCTTT.

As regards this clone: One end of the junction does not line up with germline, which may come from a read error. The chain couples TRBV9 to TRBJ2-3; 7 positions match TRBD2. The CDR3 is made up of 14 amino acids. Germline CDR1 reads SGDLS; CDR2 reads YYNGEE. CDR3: CASSEGLLASEAFF. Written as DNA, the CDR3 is TGTGCCAGCAGCGAGGGATTACTAGCGTCAGAGGCTTTTTTT.

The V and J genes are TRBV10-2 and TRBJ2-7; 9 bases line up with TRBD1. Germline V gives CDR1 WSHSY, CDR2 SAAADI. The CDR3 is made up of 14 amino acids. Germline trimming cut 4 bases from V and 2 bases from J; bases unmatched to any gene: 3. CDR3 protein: CASSGGDRAYEQYF. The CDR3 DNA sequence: TGCGCCAGCAGTGGGGGGGACAGGGCCTACGAGCAGTACTTC.